The clone carrying this TCR beta chain was detected only once. Its antigen remains unknown. This sample is part of a study of cytomegalovirus exposure and HLA in healthy donors. Study-wide results and caveats: Later on, an analysis tied over 15,000 TCR beta sequences to HLA alleles at 0.05 false discovery rate. An Asian-associated ancestry cluster reportedly showed fewer N-insertions than the approximately 650-donor mean in a later analysis. It was reported that the classifier diagnosed cytomegalovirus status with high specificity and sensitivity in both the original and validation cohorts.

CDR1 SGHRS and CDR2 YFSETQ come from the germline V gene. The trim removed 4 bases at V and 4 bases at J, leaving 8 bases unmatched. The CDR3 extends over 16 amino acids. Vbeta (60) and Jbeta (13) primers were used in the PCR. This table comes from immunoSEQ multiplex PCR, and its TCRdb copy is limited to in-frame clones, with some not included. The table lists roughly 170,000 clones, about 79% of them singletons. The sample comprised PBMCs. V usage is TRBV5-1 and J usage is TRBJ2-3, with TRBD2 matching over 11 bases. The sequence was collected from a female donor in good health and CMV-seronegative. CDR3 sequence reads: CASSHSGGAVADTQYF. The CDR3 DNA reads as TGCGCCAGCAGCCATAGCGGGGGGGCCGTCGCAGATACGCAGTATTTT.